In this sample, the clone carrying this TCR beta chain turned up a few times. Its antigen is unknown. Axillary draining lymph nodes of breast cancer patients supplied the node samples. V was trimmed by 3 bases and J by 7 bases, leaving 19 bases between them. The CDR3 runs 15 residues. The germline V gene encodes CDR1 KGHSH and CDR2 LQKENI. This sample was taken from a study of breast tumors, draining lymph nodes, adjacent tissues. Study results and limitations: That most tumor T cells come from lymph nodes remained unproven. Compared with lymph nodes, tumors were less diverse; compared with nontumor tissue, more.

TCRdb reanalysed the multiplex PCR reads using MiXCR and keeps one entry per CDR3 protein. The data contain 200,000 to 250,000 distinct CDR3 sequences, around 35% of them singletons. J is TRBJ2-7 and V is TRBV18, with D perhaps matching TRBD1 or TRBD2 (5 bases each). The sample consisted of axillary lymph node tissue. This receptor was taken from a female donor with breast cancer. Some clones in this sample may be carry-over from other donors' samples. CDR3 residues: CASSPLRDGFMEQYF. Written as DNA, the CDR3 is TGTGCCAGCTCACCGCTCCGGGACGGATTTATGGAGCAGTACTTC. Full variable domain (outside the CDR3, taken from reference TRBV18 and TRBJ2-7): NAGVMQNPRHLVRRRGQEARLRCSPMKGHSHVYWYRQLPEEGLKFMVYLQKENIIDESGMPKERFSAEFPKEGPSILRIQQVVRGDSAAYFCASSPLRDGFMEQYFGPGTRLTVT.